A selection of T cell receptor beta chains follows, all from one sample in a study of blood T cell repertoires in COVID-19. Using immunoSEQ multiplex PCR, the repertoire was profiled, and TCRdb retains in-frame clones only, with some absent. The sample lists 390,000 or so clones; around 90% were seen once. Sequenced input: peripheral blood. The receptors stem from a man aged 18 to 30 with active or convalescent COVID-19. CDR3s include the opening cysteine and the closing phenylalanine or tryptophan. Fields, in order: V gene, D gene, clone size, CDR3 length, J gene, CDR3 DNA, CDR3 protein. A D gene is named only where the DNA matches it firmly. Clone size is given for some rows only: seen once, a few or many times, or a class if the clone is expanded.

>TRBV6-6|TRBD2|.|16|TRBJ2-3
TGTGCCAGTAGGGGAGCTTTAGCGGGGGGGCGAGATACGCAGTATTTT
CASRGALAGGRDTQYF
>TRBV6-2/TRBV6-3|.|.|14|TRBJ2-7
TGTGCCAGCAGCCCCAGGGGCAGCTCCTACGAGCAGTACTTC
CASSPRGSSYEQYF
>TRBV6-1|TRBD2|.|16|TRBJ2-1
TGTGCCAGCAGTGCAGCCGGGACTAGGGGGTACAATGAGCAGTTCTTC
CASSAAGTRGYNEQFF
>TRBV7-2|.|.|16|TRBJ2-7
TGTGCCAGCAGCTCCCACAGGGCAGCCTCCTCCTACGAGCAGTACTTC
CASSSHRAASSYEQYF
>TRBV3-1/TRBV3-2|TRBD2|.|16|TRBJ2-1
TGTGCCAGCAGCCGGACTAGCGGGAGGGCCTCGAATGAGCAGTTCTTC
CASSRTSGRASNEQFF
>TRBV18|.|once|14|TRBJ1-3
TGTGCCAGCTCACCAGGGACTTCTGGAAACACCATATATTTT
CASSPGTSGNTIYF
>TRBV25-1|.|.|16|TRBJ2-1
TGTGCCAGCAGTGATCCAACAGGGCGCTCAACCAATGAGCAGTTCTTC
CASSDPTGRSTNEQFF
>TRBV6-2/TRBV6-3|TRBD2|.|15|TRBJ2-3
TGTGCCAGCAGTGTGACTAGCGGGGCCACAGATACGCAGTATTTT
CASSVTSGATDTQYF
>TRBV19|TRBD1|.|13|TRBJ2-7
TGTGCCATTACGGGACAGGGGCGACACGAGCAGTACTTC
CAITGQGRHEQYF
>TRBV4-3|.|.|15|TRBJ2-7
TGCGCCAGCAGCCAAGATCCTAGCGACTCCTACGAGCAGTACTTC
CASSQDPSDSYEQYF
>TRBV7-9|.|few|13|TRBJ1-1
TGTGCCAGCAGCTCCCAGGGACTGACTGAAGCTTTCTTT
CASSSQGLTEAFF
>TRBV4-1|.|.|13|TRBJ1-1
TGCGCCAGCAAAAACTTTTTGAACACTGAAGCTTTCTTT
CASKNFLNTEAFF
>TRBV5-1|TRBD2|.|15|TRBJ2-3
TGCGCCAGCAGCCGTCTAGCGGGGGGGACAGATACGCAGTATTTT
CASSRLAGGTDTQYF
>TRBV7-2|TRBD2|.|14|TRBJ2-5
TGTGCCAGCAGCTTTAGCGGGAGCGGAAAGACCCAGTACTTC
CASSFSGSGKTQYF
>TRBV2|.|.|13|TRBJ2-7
TGTGCCAGCACTGGGACACCAAACTACGAGCAGTACTTC
CASTGTPNYEQYF
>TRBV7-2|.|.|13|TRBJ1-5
TGTGCCAGCAGCTTGCAGAGCAATCAGCCCCAGCATTTT
CASSLQSNQPQHF
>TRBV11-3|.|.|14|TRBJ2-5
TGTGCCAGCAGCCCTAGCGTGAACCAAGAGACCCAGTACTTC
CASSPSVNQETQYF
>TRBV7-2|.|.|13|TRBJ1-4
TGTGCCAGCAGCTTAGAGCCGGAGGAAAAACTGTTTTTT
CASSLEPEEKLFF
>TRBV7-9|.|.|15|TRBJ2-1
TGTGCCCCTCCCGGTGCCTCACGAACCCCCCATGAGCAGTTCTTC
CAPPGASRTPHEQFF
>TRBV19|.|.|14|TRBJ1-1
TGTGCCAGTAGCCCACAGCTCATGAACACTGAAGCTTTCTTT
CASSPQLMNTEAFF
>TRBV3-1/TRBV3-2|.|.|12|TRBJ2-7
TGTGCCAGCAGCCACCTCAGCTACGAGCAGTACTTC
CASSHLSYEQYF
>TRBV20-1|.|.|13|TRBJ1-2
TGCAGTGCTAGTGCGGGGTCCCCCCGGGGCTACACCTTC
CSASAGSPRGYTF
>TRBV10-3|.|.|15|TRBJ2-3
TGTGCCATCAGTGACCCGTCTGGGCACACAGATACGCAGTATTTT
CAISDPSGHTDTQYF
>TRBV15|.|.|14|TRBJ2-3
TGTGCCACCAGCAGAGATTTAGTTTCACATACGCAGTATTTT
CATSRDLVSHTQYF
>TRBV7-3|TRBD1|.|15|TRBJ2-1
TGTGCCAGCAGCTTGGACAGGGGACCGTACAATGAGCAGTTCTTC
CASSLDRGPYNEQFF
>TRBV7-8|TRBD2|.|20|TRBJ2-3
TGTGCCAGCAGCTTATATTATTATACAGGACTAGCGAGAAGCACAGATACGCAGTATTTT
CASSLYYYTGLARSTDTQYF
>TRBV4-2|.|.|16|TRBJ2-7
TGTGCCAGCAGCTCCCAAGCCGTCGGTCCCTCCTACGAGCAGTACTTC
CASSSQAVGPSYEQYF